Each of the 15 T cell receptor beta chains below was sequenced from the same sample in a study of OX40 agonist ivuxolimab in advanced cancers. Profiling relied on immunoSEQ multiplex PCR, and the TCRdb table lists in-frame clones only, not all of them. This repertoire shows some 57,000 clones, roughly 90% found once; its top ten account for approximately 4.6%. The sample consisted of CD4+ or CD8+ T cells sorted from blood, taken in a trial of the OX40 agonist ivuxolimab. These receptors all stem from an adult with an advanced solid tumor such as melanoma, head and neck, liver or kidney cancer.

This chain uses TRBV25-1 with TRBJ1-1; the D is unclear. Germline CDR1 is MGHDK and CDR2 is SYGVNS. The CDR3 extends over 15 amino acids. V lost 2 bases to trimming and J lost 0 bases, with 10 bases between them. As DNA, the CDR3 is TGTGCCAGCAGTGAAACGGGGAGAATGAACACTGAAGCTTTCTTT. Protein: CASSETGRMNTEAFF.

The chain links TRBV9 to TRBJ2-1; possible D gene TRBD1, 6 bases. From germline, CDR1 is SGDLS and CDR2 YYNGEE. CDR3 size: 13 residues. V was cut by 1 base and J by 9 bases, with 11 bases left in between. The DNA of the CDR3 is TGTGCCAGCAGCGTACACAGGGATGGTGAGCAGTTCTTC. Translation: CASSVHRDGEQFF.

The rearrangement joins TRBV4-2 to TRBJ2-2; 11 bases are shared with TRBD1. J was trimmed by 5 bases and V by 0 bases; bases with no gene match: 5. The CDR3 sequence is 17 residues long. Per germline, CDR1 LGHNA and CDR2 YNFKEQ. The CDR3 DNA reads as TGTGCCAGCAGCCAAGAAAGAGGACAGGGGGCGACCGGGGAGCTGTTTTTT. As protein: CASSQERGQGATGELFF.

This chain joins TRBV7-2 and TRBJ1-5; D call uncertain. V was clipped by 3 bases and J by 3 bases, with 6 bases between them. The germline gives CDR1 SGHTA, CDR2 FQGNSA. The CDR3 covers 13 residues. The CDR3 DNA is TGTGCCAGCAGCTTCGGCCCCAATCAGCCCCAGCATTTT. This encodes CASSFGPNQPQHF.

This sequence joins TRBV19 and TRBJ1-1; tentatively, D is TRBD1 (5 bases). V lost 6 bases to trimming and J lost 6 bases, with 11 bases between them. Germline V gene lookup returns CDR1 LNHDA and CDR2 SQIVND (reference sequence). The CDR3 has 12 residues. The CDR3 bases are TGTGCCAGTAGCCTTGACAGCCCTGAAGCTTTCTTT. Translating it yields CASSLDSPEAFF.

This chain connects TRBV12-5 to TRBJ2-2; D uncertain. V was trimmed by 2 bases and J by 9 bases, leaving 13 bases between them. In germline, CDR1 is LGHNT, CDR2 FRNRAP. There are 14 residues in the CDR3. CDR3 loop: CASGLPPGARELFF. The CDR3 nucleotides are TGTGCTAGTGGTTTGCCACCGGGCGCCCGGGAGCTGTTTTTT. Together with reference TRBV12-5 and TRBJ2-2, the CDR3 gives the full variable domain: DARVTQTPRHKVTEMGQEVTMRCQPILGHNTVFWYRQTMMQGLELLAYFRNRAPLDDSGMPKDRFSAEMPDATLATLKIQPSEPRDSAVYFCASGLPPGARELFFGEGSRLTVL.

The rearrangement links TRBV5-4 to TRBJ2-3; 10 nucleotides agree with TRBD1. The V segment lost 4 bases and the J segment 5 bases; nucleotides outside the gene matches: 4. There are 14 residues in the CDR3. Germline CDR1 SGHNT, CDR2 YYREEE (reference sequence). The CDR3 sequence is CASSPDRGIDTQYF. The CDR3 DNA follows: TGTGCCAGCAGCCCGGACAGGGGGATAGATACGCAGTATTTT.

The chain couples TRBV6-4 to TRBJ2-1, with 8 nucleotides matching TRBD2. Looked up from germline, CDR1 is MRHNA and CDR2 is SNTAGT. Trimming at V came to 2 bases and at J to 6 bases, leaving 9 bases not matched to a gene. The CDR3 runs to 16 residues. The CDR3 sequence: CASSDDGVAGSNEQFF. The CDR3 DNA sequence: TGTGCCAGCAGTGACGACGGAGTAGCGGGGAGCAATGAGCAGTTCTTC.

The J gene is TRBJ2-5, the V gene TRBV5-5; possibly TRBD1 for D (5 bases). This CDR3 has 15 residues. Germline values: CDR1 SGHKS, CDR2 YYEKEE (reference sequence). V was pared by 4 bases and J by 4 bases, with 17 bases between. CDR3 DNA sequence: TGTGCCAGCAGCAGTCCAGGGAAGGGCGGAGAGACCCAGTACTTC. Translation: CASSSPGKGGETQYF.

The V gene is TRBV29-1, the J gene TRBJ2-1; possibly TRBD1 or TRBD2 for D (5 bases each). The V end lost 8 bases, the J end lost 7 bases, and 12 bases lay between the germline ends. From germline, CDR1 is SQVTM and CDR2 ANQGSEA. The CDR3 consists of 11 residues. The CDR3 sequence is CSLGVRNEQFF. The CDR3, as DNA: TGCAGCCTGGGGGTCCGTAATGAGCAGTTCTTC.

This chain connects TRBV19 to TRBJ2-7; 7 bases map to TRBD2. Judging by the DNA end, TRBJ2-1 fits better; the J call may be wrong. Germline V gene data show CDR1 as LNHDA and CDR2 as SQIVND (reference sequence). This CDR3 is built from 15 residues. This CDR3 reads CASSLGLVSYNEQFF. The CDR3 DNA reads as TGTGCCAGTAGTCTCGGACTAGTGTCCTACAATGAGCAGTTCTTC.

J is TRBJ2-3 and V is TRBV7-9; D ambiguous. V was cut by 1 base and J by 6 bases, with 8 bases left in between. Looked up from germline, CDR1 is SEHNR and CDR2 is FQNEAQ (reference sequence). This CDR3 spans 13 amino acids. This CDR3 is CASSLGNPDTQYF. The CDR3 DNA sequence: TGTGCCAGCAGCTTAGGGAACCCCGATACGCAGTATTTT.

The genes are TRBV7-8 and TRBJ2-1, with D perhaps TRBD1 (6 bases). CDR1 is SGHVS, CDR2 FQNEAQ, per germline. V lost 7 bases and J 4 bases, leaving 17 bases between the germline ends. The CDR3 extends over 15 amino acids. The chain's CDR3 is CASTPFTRGYNEQFF. In nucleotides, the CDR3 is TGTGCCAGCACCCCTTTCACCAGGGGATACAATGAGCAGTTCTTC.

The CDR3 protein is CASRPGPASSYNEQFF. The CDR3 DNA sequence: TGTGCCAGCAGGCCTGGCCCGGCAAGCTCCTACAATGAGCAGTTCTTC. The chain uses TRBV11-3 and TRBJ2-1, with unresolved D. The V end was cut by 6 bases, the J end by 0 bases, with 15 bases between. The germline CDR1 and CDR2 sequences are SGHNT and YENEEA. CDR3 size: 16 residues.

The chain joins TRBV7-3 to TRBJ2-2, with D perhaps TRBD1 (6 bases). Trimming removed 2 bases at V and 5 bases at J, with 9 bases between. Germline values: CDR1 SGHTA, CDR2 FQGTGA. The CDR3 is 14 residues long. CDR3 residues: CASSLVQGTGELFF. For the CDR3, the DNA is TGTGCCAGCAGCTTAGTACAGGGTACCGGGGAGCTGTTTTTT.